The present entry profiles one TCR beta chain with its context. The CDR3 sequence is 15 residues long. V dropped 1 base and J dropped 6 bases, with 16 bases sitting between them. Germline V lookup: CDR1 SGHVS, CDR2 FNYEAQ. Clones were sequenced by immunoSEQ multiplex PCR, and TCRdb holds only the in-frame ones, with some missing. The repertoire holds some 100,000 clones, with 93% as singletons. These data come from a study of siplizumab effects on memory and regulatory T cells. This sequence was found in a human donor in good health. Material: CD8+ T cells sorted from blood. V gene TRBV7-6 combines with J gene TRBJ2-7; TRBD1 is a possible D gene (8 bases). As DNA, the CDR3 is TGTGCCAGCAGCTTAGGGGGGGGGACAGGTTCCGAGCAGTACTTC. Translation: CASSLGGGTGSEQYF. Full variable domain (remainder filled in from reference TRBV7-6 and TRBJ2-7): GAGVSQSPRYKVTKRGQDVALRCDPISGHVSLYWYRQALGQGPEFLTYFNYEAQQDKSGLPNDRFSAERPEGSISTLTIQRTEQRDSAMYRCASSLGGGTGSEQYFGPGTRLTVT.